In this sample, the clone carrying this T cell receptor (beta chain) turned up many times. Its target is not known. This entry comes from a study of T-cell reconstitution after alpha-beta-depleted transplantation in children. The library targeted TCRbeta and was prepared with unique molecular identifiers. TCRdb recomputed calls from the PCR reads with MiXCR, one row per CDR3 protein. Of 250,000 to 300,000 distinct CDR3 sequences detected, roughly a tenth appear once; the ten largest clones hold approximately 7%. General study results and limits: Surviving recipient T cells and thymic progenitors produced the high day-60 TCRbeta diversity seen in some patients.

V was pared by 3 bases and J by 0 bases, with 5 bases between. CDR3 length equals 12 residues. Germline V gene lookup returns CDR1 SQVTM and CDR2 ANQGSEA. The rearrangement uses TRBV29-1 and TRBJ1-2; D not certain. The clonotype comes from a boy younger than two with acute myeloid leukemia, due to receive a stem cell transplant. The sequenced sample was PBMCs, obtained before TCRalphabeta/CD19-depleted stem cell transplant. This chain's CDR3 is CSVDRTNYGYTF. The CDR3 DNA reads TGCAGCGTTGATAGAACTAACTATGGCTACACCTTC.